The 12 T cell receptor beta chains in this list originate from one sample, sequenced in a study of OX40 agonist ivuxolimab in advanced cancers. Libraries were built with the immunoSEQ multiplex PCR assay. TCRdb re-hosts the immuneACCESS table, in-frame sequences only. Its copies lack some clones; in the studies checked, an unresolved V gene accounts for under half of them, and the cause for the rest is not known. This sample comprises fewer than 85,000 clones, 85% to 90% of them detected only once. The ten biggest clones cover 0.4% to 0.55% of the sample. The sample was CD4+ or CD8+ T cells sorted from blood, taken in a trial of the OX40 agonist ivuxolimab. The origin of the receptors is an adult with an advanced solid tumor such as melanoma, head and neck, liver or kidney cancer.

V usage is TRBV28 and J usage is TRBJ1-2; 8 positions agree with TRBD1. The CDR3 is 15 amino acids. Germline CDR1 reads MDHEN; CDR2 reads SYDVKM. Losses at the gene ends were 5 bases for V and 2 bases for J; bases not matched to a gene: 7. In DNA, the CDR3 is TGTGCCAGCAGTCCGAGGGACAGGCAGAACTATGGCTACACCTTC. This translates into CASSPRDRQNYGYTF.

The V call is TRBV27, the J call TRBJ1-2; 7 nucleotides match TRBD1. The CDR3 extends over 13 amino acids. The V gene's germline CDR1 is MNHEY and CDR2 SMNVEV (reference sequence). J lost 8 bases, V lost 6 bases, and 9 bases had no gene match. This CDR3 reads CASSTETGSGYTF. In nucleotides, the CDR3 is TGTGCCAGCAGCACCGAGACAGGGTCCGGCTACACCTTC.

V gene TRBV5-6 combines with J gene TRBJ2-2; D may be TRBD1 (6 bases). CDR1 is SGHDT, CDR2 YYEEEE, per germline. This CDR3 comprises 15 residues. V was trimmed by 1 base and J by 4 bases, leaving 11 bases between them. CDR3 sequence (DNA): TGTGCCAGCAGCTTGACAGGGCGGTTCACCGGGGAGCTGTTTTTT. Its translation is CASSLTGRFTGELFF.

About this clone: This sample also contains other DNA sequences that code for the same CDR3. V usage is TRBV5-1 and J usage is TRBJ2-1; D unresolved. Trimming shortened V by 0 bases and J by 0 bases, and 7 bases separated the two germline ends. CDR1 SGHRS and CDR2 YFSETQ come from the germline V gene. The CDR3 is made up of 15 amino acids. This CDR3 reads CASSLDGSSYNEQFF. The CDR3 nucleotides are TGCGCCAGCAGCTTGGACGGAAGCTCCTACAATGAGCAGTTCTTC.

CDR3 loop: CASTLSPGDYGYTF. The CDR3 DNA reads TGTGCCAGCACCCTTAGCCCGGGAGACTATGGCTACACCTTC. The chain links TRBV28 to TRBJ1-2; no clear D. CDR1 and CDR2 from the germline V gene are MDHEN and SYDVKM. The CDR3 consists of 14 residues. Trimming shortened V by 7 bases and J by 3 bases, and 15 bases separated the two germline ends.

This clone was detected once. This chain links TRBV5-4 with TRBJ2-1; the D is unclear. The CDR3 sequence is 13 residues long. Germline V gene data show CDR1 as SGHNT and CDR2 as YYREEE (reference sequence). V shed 4 bases and J shed 8 bases, with 13 bases lying between them. The CDR3 sequence is CASSNPPVYEQFF. The DNA of the CDR3 is TGTGCCAGCAGCAATCCCCCCGTATATGAGCAGTTCTTC.

The rearrangement joins TRBV27 to TRBJ1-1; D gene ambiguous. V lost 5 bases and J lost 4, with 20 bases in between. The CDR3 totals 16 residues. From germline, CDR1 is MNHEY and CDR2 SMNVEV (reference sequence). Written as DNA, the CDR3 is TGTGCCAGCAGTCTAAGACTAAATCTGGGTGGCACTGAAGCTTTCTTT. It is translated as CASSLRLNLGGTEAFF.

This rearrangement joins TRBV2 to TRBJ2-5; 8 positions match TRBD1. The CDR3 contains 14 residues. The V segment lost 5 bases and the J segment 5 bases; nucleotides outside the gene matches: 7. CDR1 SNHLY and CDR2 FYNNEI come from the germline V gene. In DNA, the CDR3 is TGTGCCAGCAGTCAGTCAGGGGGCGGGGAGACCCAGTACTTC. Amino acids: CASSQSGGGETQYF.

The chain employs TRBV6-5 and TRBJ2-7; D call uncertain. This CDR3 spans 11 amino acids. Germline assignment: CDR1 MNHEY and CDR2 SVGAGI. V lost 4 bases and J lost 4, with 5 bases in between. In nucleotides, the CDR3 is TGTGCCAGCAGTTCTCTATACGAGCAGTACTTC. Its protein is CASSSLYEQYF.

The rearrangement joins TRBV10-3 to TRBJ2-1, with 8 nucleotides matching TRBD2. The CDR3 loop spans 13 amino acids. V lost 6 bases to trimming and J lost 3 bases; unmatched junction nucleotides: 1. The V gene's germline CDR1 is ENHRY and CDR2 SYGVKD. In DNA, the CDR3 is TGTGCCATCAGGGGGACTAGCTACAATGAGCAGTTCTTC. Protein: CAIRGTSYNEQFF.

J is TRBJ2-5 and V is TRBV6-1, with D hard to call. This CDR3 region has 13 residues. V dropped 3 bases and J dropped 4 bases, with 9 bases sitting between them. Looked up from germline, CDR1 is MNHNS and CDR2 is SASEGT. The CDR3 bases are TGTGCCAGCAGTGACGGGCTAGGAGAGACCCAGTACTTC. Translated: CASSDGLGETQYF.

In nucleotides, the CDR3 is TGCGCCAGCAGCCCGACAGGGAAGAGTGGTTCACCCCTCCACTTT. Protein: CASSPTGKSGSPLHF. The rearrangement uses TRBV5-1 and TRBJ1-6; 7 bases fit TRBD1. Germline loops: CDR1 SGHRS, CDR2 YFSETQ. Trimming at V came to 4 bases and at J to 9 bases, leaving 10 bases not matched to a gene. The CDR3 is 15 residues long.